The sample holds many counts of the clone carrying this T cell receptor (beta chain). The sample is drawn from a study of T-cell reconstitution after alpha-beta-depleted transplantation in children. Per the germline V gene, CDR1 is SQVTM and CDR2 is ANQGSEA. CDR3 length equals 14 residues. V was trimmed by 4 bases and J by 2 bases, leaving 15 bases between them. Preparation of the TCRbeta library was carried out with unique molecular identifiers. Using its own MiXCR run on the PCR reads, TCRdb lists one record per CDR3 protein. The sample shows hundreds of thousands of distinct CDR3 sequences, approximately 17% of them seen only once.

The receptor was derived from a human donor who donated a stem cell graft to a child with acute myeloid leukemia. Specimen: PBMCs from the stem cell graft donor, collected from the stem cell graft. The gene calls are TRBV29-1 and TRBJ2-7; TRBD2 might be the D (5 bases). CDR3 in amino acids: CSVGPGVMTYEQYF. The CDR3 DNA reads as TGCAGCGTTGGGCCCGGGGTCATGACCTACGAGCAGTACTTC.